These 23 T cell receptor beta chains originate from one sample sequenced in a study of metastatic and nonmetastatic thyroid tumors. The entire patient cohort was treatment-naive prior to thyroid surgery. TCRdb reanalyzed the PCR reads via MiXCR. Of 64,000 or so clones detected, around 16% appear once; the ten largest clones hold roughly a tenth. The sequenced material came from blood. Receptor source: a male donor with papillary thyroid cancer or a benign thyroid nodule (not recorded which). Some clones in this sample may be carry-over from other donors' samples.

In this sample, this clone turned up many times. The chain carries TRBV28 and TRBJ2-7, with a possible D match to TRBD2 (6 bases). Germline V gene lookup returns CDR1 MDHEN and CDR2 SYDVKM. V was pared by 8 bases and J by 6 bases, with 20 bases between. The CDR3 runs to 14 residues. The chain's CDR3 is CASRGIGGAGEQYF. CDR3 nucleotides: TGTGCCAGCCGTGGAATCGGGGGTGCTGGCGAGCAGTACTTC.

The V call is TRBV28, the J call TRBJ2-7; 7 nucleotides line up with TRBD1. Germline lookup yields CDR1 MDHEN and CDR2 SYDVKM. The CDR3 spans 14 residues. V lost 6 bases to trimming and J lost 4 bases; unmatched junction nucleotides: 9. The CDR3 reads CASRRYRGLYEQYF. CDR3 DNA sequence: TGTGCCAGCAGGAGATATAGGGGGCTGTACGAGCAGTACTTC. The whole variable domain, remainder taken from reference TRBV28 and TRBJ2-7, is DVKVTQSSRYLVKRTGEKVFLECVQDMDHENMFWYRQDPGLGLRLIYFSYDVKMKEKGDIPEGYSVSREKKERFSLILESASTNQTSMYLCASRRYRGLYEQYFGPGTRLTVT.

A few counts support this clone. The junction does not match germline at one end; this may be a read error. The chain is built from TRBV6-1 and TRBJ1-2; TRBD1 aligns across 7 bases. This CDR3 is 15 amino acids long. Germline CDR1 and CDR2: MNHNS and SASEGT. The CDR3 DNA sequence: TGTGTCAGCAAAGGGTCACAGGGGTGGAACTATGGCTACACCTTC. Encoded protein: CVSKGSQGWNYGYTF.

Remarks on this clone: Within the sample, other DNA sequences also encode this same CDR3. CDR3 loop: CASSFSSGALGSYNEQFF. The CDR3 region has the DNA TGTGCCAGCAGTTTCTCTAGCGGGGCCCTCGGATCATACAATGAGCAGTTCTTC. The J gene is TRBJ2-1, the V gene TRBV12-3 or TRBV12-4; 9 bases align to TRBD2. Trimming removed 3 bases from V and 4 bases from J; junction bases left unmatched: 13. The CDR3 extends over 18 amino acids.

With regard to this clone: A much more abundant neighbour one base away suggests this may be a read error. This chain joins TRBV7-2 and TRBJ1-5; no firm D call. Trimming took off 5 bases at V and 0 bases at J, with 11 bases between the two ends. Germline V gene data show CDR1 as SGHTA and CDR2 as FQGNSA. The CDR3 contains 15 residues. The CDR3: CASSRDWGSNQPQHF. The CDR3 nucleotides are TGTGCCAGCAGCCGTGACTGGGGTAGCAATCAGCCCCAGCATTTT.

Turning to this clone: A single base separates this from a much larger clone, so it may be a read error. The rearrangement links TRBV20-1 to TRBJ2-1, with D perhaps TRBD2 (6 bases). V was cut by 6 bases and J by 4 bases, with 19 bases left in between. CDR1 is DFQATT, CDR2 SNEGSKA, per germline (reference sequence). This CDR3 has 15 residues. The CDR3, as DNA: TGCAGTGCCTCCCTTGGGCTAGCGAGTTACAATGAGCAGTTCTTC. It yields the protein CSASLGLASYNEQFF.

This chain links TRBV20-1 with TRBJ2-7; TRBD1 matches 7 bases. Germline V gene lookup returns CDR1 DFQATT and CDR2 SNEGSKA (reference sequence). V was pared by 1 base and J by 0 bases, with 21 bases of the junction left unmatched. CDR3 size: 20 residues. CDR3 in amino acids: CSARVGATGAPSSYSYEQYF. Here the CDR3 DNA reads TGCAGTGCTAGAGTGGGTGCAACAGGGGCCCCCTCCTCGTACTCCTACGAGCAGTACTTC.

This clone was counted ten times or more. The chain has TRBV20-1 and TRBJ2-7, with D perhaps TRBD2 (6 bases). CDR1 is DFQATT and CDR2 is SNEGSKA in the germline V gene (reference sequence). The CDR3 sequence is 13 residues long. CDR3: CSASRGSAYEQYF. The CDR3 region has the DNA TGCAGCGCCTCTCGGGGGAGCGCCTACGAGCAGTACTTC.

In its sample, this clone was seen many times. The chain couples TRBV20-1 to TRBJ2-1; D may be TRBD2 (6 bases). CDR1 DFQATT and CDR2 SNEGSKA come from the germline V gene (reference sequence). The CDR3 runs to 16 residues. V was trimmed by 0 bases and J by 1 base, leaving 13 bases between them. CDR3 in DNA: TGCAGTGCTAGAGATCGAAGGCGGGATTCCTACAATGAGCAGTTCTTC. Its protein is CSARDRRRDSYNEQFF.

This clone was seen ten or more times. This chain joins TRBV5-5 and TRBJ1-3; no firm D call. The CDR3 runs to 15 residues. Trimming stripped 3 bases from V and 4 bases from J, with 14 bases between. CDR1 and CDR2 from the germline V gene are SGHKS and YYEKEE (reference sequence). The CDR3 loop reads CASSYALSQGNTIYF. Written as DNA, the CDR3 is TGTGCCAGCAGCTACGCCCTCTCACAGGGAAACACCATATATTTT. The full variable domain, completed using reference TRBV5-5 and TRBJ1-3, is DAGVTQSPTHLIKTRGQQVTLRCSPISGHKSVSWYQQVLGQGPQFIFQYYEKEERGRGNFPDRFSARQFPNYSSELNVNALLLGDSALYLCASSYALSQGNTIYFGEGSWLTVV.

This clone occurred many times. The chain couples TRBV7-2 to TRBJ1-2; 9 nucleotides agree with TRBD1. Germline V gene sequence: CDR1 SGHTA, CDR2 FQGNSA. V shed 1 base and J 3 bases; nucleotides not matched to a gene: 3. The CDR3 spans 15 residues. CDR3 residues: CASSLGQGGDYGYTF. The CDR3 DNA sequence: TGTGCCAGCAGCTTAGGACAGGGGGGGGACTATGGCTACACCTTC.

This clone was recorded many times. The chain recombines TRBV19 with TRBJ2-5; 11 bases map to TRBD1. J lost 6 bases, V lost 1 base, and 4 bases had no gene match. This CDR3 is 15 amino acids long. CDR1 is LNHDA and CDR2 is SQIVND in the germline V gene (reference sequence). The CDR3 protein is CASSIGTGGSQTQYF. The CDR3 DNA reads as TGTGCCAGTAGTATAGGGACAGGGGGCTCACAGACCCAGTACTTC.

This clone was detected ten times or more. For the CDR3, the DNA is TGTGCCAGCAGCTTAGTGCGGCCACAACAGAACACTGAAGCTTTCTTT. Translated: CASSLVRPQQNTEAFF. This rearrangement joins TRBV11-1 to TRBJ1-1, with no clear D. The CDR3 contains 16 residues. The ends were cut back, 1 base at V and 1 base at J, with 13 bases in the middle. Germline V gives CDR1 SGHAT, CDR2 FQDESV (reference sequence).

Comment on this clone: A much larger clone lies one base from this, so it may be a read error. V is TRBV20-1 and J is TRBJ2-5; D may be TRBD1 or TRBD2 (5 bases each). The V end was cut by 0 bases, the J end by 8 bases, with 19 bases between. Germline values: CDR1 DFQATT, CDR2 SNEGSKA (reference sequence). The CDR3 totals 15 residues. The CDR3 DNA is TGCAGTGCTAGAGATCGGGACCGCTCCCTCGATACCCAGTACTTC. The encoded protein is CSARDRDRSLDTQYF.

The rearrangement links TRBV11-2 to TRBJ2-7; 12 bases are shared with TRBD2. J lost 7 bases, V lost 0 bases, and 4 bases had no gene match. This CDR3 has 15 amino acids. Germline loops: CDR1 SGHAT, CDR2 FQNNGV. The CDR3 DNA follows: TGTGCCAGCAGCTTAGATCCTAGCGGGAGGGGGGAGCAGTACTTC. Protein sequence: CASSLDPSGRGEQYF. The entire variable domain, with the rest obtained from reference TRBV11-2 and TRBJ2-7, is as follows: EAGVAQSPRYKIIEKRQSVAFWCNPISGHATLYWYQQILGQGPKLLIQFQNNGVVDDSQLPKDRFSAERLKGVDSTLKIQPAKLEDSAVYLCASSLDPSGRGEQYFGPGTRLTVT.

This clone came up a few times. A read error may explain this, as a much larger clone is one base away. The chain couples TRBV4-3 to TRBJ2-2; 7 nucleotides align to TRBD2. CDR1 is LGHNA, CDR2 YSLEER, per germline. This CDR3 contains 17 residues. CDR3 coding DNA: TGCGCCAGCAGCCAAGACAGCGGGACCGCGAACACCGGGAAGCTGTTTTTT. Protein product: CASSQDSGTANTGKLFF.

This clone was observed many times. The V call is TRBV24-1, the J call TRBJ1-2; 11 nucleotides line up with TRBD1. This CDR3 is built from 15 residues. The germline V gene encodes CDR1 KGHDR and CDR2 SFDVKD. Germline trimming cut 5 bases from V and 2 bases from J; bases unmatched to any gene: 3. CDR3 sequence reads: CATSGRTGGNYGYTF. The CDR3 nucleotides read TGTGCCACCAGTGGACGGACAGGGGGCAACTATGGCTACACCTTC.

This clone was seen many times. The same CDR3 also results from other DNA sequences found in this sample. The gene calls are TRBV30 and TRBJ2-7, with 10 bases identical to TRBD1. The junction had 2 bases not matched to a gene; V was cut back by 6 bases and J by 3 bases. The CDR3 is made up of 12 amino acids. Per germline, CDR1 GTSNPN and CDR2 SVGIG (reference sequence). The CDR3 region has the DNA TGTGCCTGTGGGACAGGGGACTACGAGCAGTACTTC. Protein: CACGTGDYEQYF.

This chain connects TRBV11-2 to TRBJ2-1; the match to TRBD2 covers 8 bases. Germline V gene sequence: CDR1 SGHAT, CDR2 FQNNGV. Losses at the gene ends were 7 bases for V and 0 bases for J; bases not matched to a gene: 11. There are 17 residues in the CDR3. The CDR3 region is CASIWIQAGVSYNEQFF. The CDR3 bases are TGTGCCAGCATCTGGATCCAAGCGGGAGTCTCCTACAATGAGCAGTTCTTC. Filled out from reference TRBV11-2 and TRBJ2-1, the complete variable domain reads EAGVAQSPRYKIIEKRQSVAFWCNPISGHATLYWYQQILGQGPKLLIQFQNNGVVDDSQLPKDRFSAERLKGVDSTLKIQPAKLEDSAVYLCASIWIQAGVSYNEQFFGPGTRLTVL.

This clone was counted at least ten times. The CDR3 DNA reads as TGCGCCAGCACCCTTCTAGAGACTAGCACAGATACGCAGTATTTT. Residues: CASTLLETSTDTQYF. The chain joins TRBV5-1 to TRBJ2-3; unclear D gene. The CDR3 loop spans 15 amino acids. Germline values: CDR1 SGHRS, CDR2 YFSETQ. The germline V and J ends were trimmed by 6 bases and 0 bases, with 14 bases remaining between them.

This clone was seen at least ten times. This rearrangement joins TRBV6-4 to TRBJ2-1; D might be TRBD2 (6 bases). The germline gives CDR1 MRHNA, CDR2 SNTAGT. Trimming stripped 6 bases from V and 6 bases from J, with 12 bases between. The CDR3 is 13 amino acids. DNA of the CDR3: TGTGCCAGCAGGAATGGAGCGGGCAATGAGCAGTTCTTC. Its protein product is CASRNGAGNEQFF.

This clone was recorded at least ten times. This chain uses TRBV3-1 with TRBJ2-5; D is ambiguous. V was pared by 0 bases and J by 2 bases, with 7 bases between. Germline V gene sequence: CDR1 LGHDT, CDR2 YNNKEL (reference sequence). This CDR3 spans 14 amino acids. For the CDR3, the DNA is TGTGCCAGCAGCCAAGAAACCCATCAAGAGACCCAGTACTTC. This codes for CASSQETHQETQYF.

The V gene is TRBV5-1, the J gene TRBJ2-7; tentative D call: TRBD2 (6 bases). Trimming pared 4 bases from V and 6 bases from J, leaving 11 bases between. This CDR3 contains 12 residues. CDR1 is SGHRS and CDR2 is YFSETQ in the germline V gene. CDR3 coding DNA: TGCGCCAGCAGCGGCGGGGTGGGCGAGCAGTACTTC. Protein sequence: CASSGGVGEQYF.